One and the same sample provided the 17 T cell receptor beta chains below, sequenced in a study of PD-1 blockade in classical Hodgkin lymphoma. Clones were read by immunoSEQ multiplex PCR, and TCRdb kept only the in-frame ones, dropping some. The sample holds fewer than 30,000 clones, around 80% seen once. Patients all relapsed after autologous stem cell transplantation, and there was variation in brentuximab vedotin exposure. The sequencing here drew on peripheral blood mononuclear cells (PBMCs), taken before the second cycle of nivolumab. The receptors originated from a human donor with classical Hodgkin lymphoma.

This chain connects TRBV28 to TRBJ1-2, with a possible D match to TRBD1 (6 bases). CDR1 is MDHEN and CDR2 is SYDVKM in the germline V gene. Trimming stripped 6 bases from V and 7 bases from J, with 12 bases between. This CDR3 has 12 residues. Here the CDR3 reads CASRRLGAGYTF. The CDR3 DNA is TGTGCCAGCAGGAGGTTGGGGGCTGGCTACACCTTC.

The DNA for the CDR3 is TGTGCCAGCCGACGCAACACTGAAGCTTTCTTT. Its translation: CASRRNTEAFF. This chain joins TRBV27 and TRBJ1-1; D is uncertain. Germline V gives CDR1 MNHEY, CDR2 SMNVEV (reference sequence). The CDR3 has 11 amino acids. V was clipped by 8 bases and J by 2 bases, with 6 bases between them.

J is TRBJ2-5 and V is TRBV18, with D unresolved. Germline CDR1 KGHSH, CDR2 LQKENI. CDR3 length: 15 residues. Trimming stripped 2 bases from V and 3 bases from J, with 13 bases between. DNA of the CDR3: TGTGCCAGCTCACCAAGGGCTAGTGGCAAAGAGACCCAGTACTTC. It encodes CASSPRASGKETQYF.

This chain uses TRBV6-5 with TRBJ1-2, with D maybe TRBD1 (6 bases). Per the germline V gene, CDR1 is MNHEY and CDR2 is SVGAGI. Trimming left V 7 bases short and J 4 bases short, with 13 bases between. This CDR3 comprises 13 residues. The chain's CDR3 is CASTEGGSYGYTF. Written as DNA, the CDR3 is TGTGCCAGCACCGAGGGGGGTTCCTATGGCTACACCTTC.

In regard to this clone: One junction end disagrees with the germline gene, perhaps due to a read error. The V call is TRBV7-9, the J call TRBJ1-4; no clear D. The germline CDR1 and CDR2 sequences are SEHNR and FQNEAQ (reference sequence). The length of the CDR3 is 14 residues. The CDR3, as DNA: TGTGCCAGCAGCCCCAGAGACCCCCATGACAAACTGTTTTTT. Protein sequence: CASSPRDPHDKLFF.

This clone was observed a few times. The rearrangement links TRBV19 to TRBJ1-5, with D tentatively TRBD1 (5 bases). V was trimmed by 4 bases and J by 3 bases, leaving 16 bases between them. The CDR3 extends over 16 amino acids. Germline V CDR1 and CDR2: LNHDA, SQIVND (reference sequence). The DNA of the CDR3 is TGTGCCAGTAGTAATACGGGACGCAGTCTCAATCAGCCCCAGCATTTT. Translating gives CASSNTGRSLNQPQHF.

The rearrangement links TRBV29-1 to TRBJ1-1, with TRBD1 matching 8 bases. After removal of 5 bases from V and 0 bases from J, the junction contained 2 bases not matched to a gene. Germline CDR1 and CDR2: SQVTM and ANQGSEA. The CDR3 has 13 amino acids. The CDR3: CSVSTGVNTEAFF. For the CDR3, the DNA is TGCAGCGTTTCGACAGGGGTGAACACTGAAGCTTTCTTT.

By frequency in the sample, this clone is medium-sized. Other DNA sequences of this sample code for an identical CDR3. The chain is built from TRBV7-8 and TRBJ2-2; possible D gene TRBD1, 6 bases. Germline CDR1 is SGHVS and CDR2 is FQNEAQ. The CDR3 runs to 13 residues. The V end lost 6 bases, the J end lost 1 base, and 6 bases lay between the germline ends. The CDR3 protein is CASRTGNTGELFF. The CDR3 DNA is TGTGCCAGCAGGACAGGGAACACCGGGGAGCTGTTTTTT.

This chain uses TRBV7-8 with TRBJ1-3, with D possibly being TRBD1 (5 bases). There are 16 residues in the CDR3. Germline lookup yields CDR1 SGHVS and CDR2 FQNEAQ. V dropped 3 bases and J dropped 0 bases, with 12 bases sitting between them. In DNA, the CDR3 is TGTGCCAGCAGCTTCGACAGCCGTCGCTCTGGAAACACCATATATTTT. It encodes CASSFDSRRSGNTIYF.

This rearrangement joins TRBV6-6 to TRBJ1-1; no clear D. Germline V gene sequence: CDR1 MNHNY, CDR2 SVGAGI (reference sequence). V was cut by 0 bases and J by 4 bases, with 9 bases left in between. There are 14 residues in the CDR3. The CDR3 DNA reads TGTGCCAGCAGTTACTCAGGGTTCGGCACTGAAGCTTTCTTT. This encodes CASSYSGFGTEAFF.

The J gene is TRBJ2-3, the V gene TRBV6-5; 8 bases are a match to TRBD1. The CDR3 loop spans 15 amino acids. Germline V lookup: CDR1 MNHEY, CDR2 SVGAGI. V dropped 4 bases and J dropped 6; count of bases not matched to a gene: 9. The CDR3 DNA reads as TGTGCCAGCAGTTGGGCGACAGGGGCGCTGGATACGCAGTATTTT. Its protein is CASSWATGALDTQYF.

This rearrangement joins TRBV7-9 to TRBJ2-1; a possible D gene is TRBD2 (7 bases). Per the germline V gene, CDR1 is SEHNR and CDR2 is FQNEAQ (reference sequence). The CDR3 covers 15 residues. Between the trimmed V and J ends, which lost 8 bases and 9 bases, there was a span of 23 bases. The CDR3 DNA is TGTGCCAGCGGGCCAGGACGGGGGGCCGGTGGTGAGCAGTTCTTC. It codes for CASGPGRGAGGEQFF.

This chain connects TRBV19 to TRBJ2-2; 9 nucleotides align to TRBD1. The CDR3 spans 16 residues. Germline V gene sequence: CDR1 LNHDA, CDR2 SQIVND (reference sequence). The junction had 9 bases not matched to a gene; V was cut back by 4 bases and J by 6 bases. CDR3 in amino acids: CASSTLPGQGSGELFF. The CDR3 DNA sequence: TGTGCCAGTAGTACCCTTCCCGGACAGGGGTCCGGGGAGCTGTTTTTT.

By sample fraction, this clone is medium-sized (0.01 to 0.1%). The CDR3 here is CASSDSSGGTGELFF. CDR3 in DNA: TGTGCCAGCAGTGACTCCTCAGGGGGCACCGGGGAGCTGTTTTTT. The chain has TRBV6-4 and TRBJ2-2; TRBD1 agrees at 7 bases. CDR1 is MRHNA and CDR2 is SNTAGT in the germline V gene. This CDR3 is built from 15 residues. Germline trimming cut 0 bases from V and 4 bases from J; bases unmatched to any gene: 2.

The rearrangement joins TRBV14 to TRBJ2-7; D possibly corresponds to TRBD1 (6 bases). The CDR3 contains 15 residues. In germline, CDR1 is SGHDN, CDR2 FVKESK. Trimming removed 3 bases from V and 2 bases from J, with 14 bases in between. As DNA, the CDR3 is TGTGCCAGCAGCCAGGAATACAGGGCCCCCTACGAGCAGTACTTC. It translates to CASSQEYRAPYEQYF.

The CDR3 sequence: CASRRRGEETQYF. CDR3 sequence (DNA): TGTGCCAGTCGCCGGAGGGGTGAGGAGACCCAGTACTTC. This chain links TRBV19 with TRBJ2-5; TRBD2 might be the D (6 bases). The CDR3 contains 13 residues. V was pared by 8 bases and J by 5 bases, with 15 bases between. Germline V gene sequence: CDR1 LNHDA, CDR2 SQIVND (reference sequence). Looking up the rest from reference TRBV19 and TRBJ2-5 gives the full variable domain: DGGITQSPKYLFRKEGQNVTLSCEQNLNHDAMYWYRQDPGQGLRLIYYSQIVNDFQKGDIAEGYSVSREKKESFPLTVTSAQKNPTAFYLCASRRRGEETQYFGPGTRLLVL.

This clone was seen just once. V usage is TRBV4-2 and J usage is TRBJ1-3; no firm D call. The CDR3 has 13 residues. The germline V gene encodes CDR1 LGHNA and CDR2 YNFKEQ. Trimming removed 0 bases at V and 4 bases at J, with 4 bases between. The CDR3 reads CASSQDRGNTIYF. The CDR3 region has the DNA TGTGCCAGCAGCCAAGATCGGGGAAACACCATATATTTT.